The present T cell receptor (beta chain) was sequenced within a study of technical replicates of blood from a handful of donors. Trimming shortened V by 5 bases and J by 3 bases, and 17 bases separated the two germline ends. The CDR3 consists of 17 residues. CDR1 and CDR2 from the germline V gene are SEHNR and FQNEAQ (reference sequence). Method: immunoSEQ multiplex PCR; TCRdb's copy keeps in-frame clones and lacks some. The sample shows over 55,000 clones, less than 95% of them seen only once. This chain links TRBV7-9 with TRBJ1-6; a possible D gene is TRBD1 (5 bases). Sequencing used PBMCs. The TCR was taken from a human donor in good health. Some clones in this sample may be carry-over from other donors' samples. This chain's CDR3 is CASSLRGSLNYNSPLHF. The CDR3 DNA is TGTGCCAGCAGCCTTAGGGGATCCCTCAACTATAATTCACCCCTCCACTTT.